A selection of T cell receptor beta chains follows, all from one sample in a study of T cell responses to AZD1222 COVID-19 vaccine. Libraries were prepared by immunoSEQ multiplex PCR; TCRdb keeps only in-frame clonotypes and omits some of them. The sample records about 130,000 clones, roughly 90% being singletons. The source was peripheral blood, collected on day 0 of AZD1222 vaccination. These receptors all stem from an adult in good health. Each CDR3 is given with its conserved first and last residue. A D gene is named only where the DNA matches it firmly. Clone size is given for some rows only: seen once, a few or many times, or a class if the clone is expanded.

d_gene	v_gene	abundance	j_gene	CDR3nt	CDR3aa
.	TRBV12-3/TRBV12-4	few	TRBJ2-5	TGTGCCAGCAGTCAACAAGAGACCCAGTACTTC	CASSQQETQYF
.	TRBV9	.	TRBJ1-3	TGTGCCAGTACAGGGAACTCTGGAAACACCATATATTTT	CASTGNSGNTIYF
.	TRBV6-4	few	TRBJ1-1	TGTGCCAGCAGTGACCAAACGGGAACTGAAGCTTTCTTT	CASSDQTGTEAFF
.	TRBV30	.	TRBJ1-2	TGTGCCTGGACCAGACCAGGGGCAGGCGTGGCCCCTGGCTACACCTTC	CAWTRPGAGVAPGYTF
TRBD1	TRBV7-9	.	TRBJ1-6	TGTGCCAGCAGCTTTTCAGGGGGCTTTGCACCCCTCCACTTT	CASSFSGGFAPLHF
.	TRBV15	.	TRBJ2-6	TGTGCCACCAGCAGAGAAGCAGGGGCCTCTGGGGCCAACGTCCTGACTTTC	CATSREAGASGANVLTF
.	TRBV7-6	.	TRBJ1-3	TGTGCCAGCAGCTTTGATGTGAGCTCTGGAAACACCATATATTTT	CASSFDVSSGNTIYF
TRBD1	TRBV5-1	.	TRBJ2-6	TGCGCCAGCAGCTTGGAAGACAGGGCTGGGGCCAACGTCCTGACTTTC	CASSLEDRAGANVLTF
.	TRBV11-2	.	TRBJ1-6	TGTGCCAGCAGCTTAGAAACACGCCCGAATTCACCCCTCCACTTT	CASSLETRPNSPLHF
.	TRBV5-4	.	TRBJ1-1	TGTGCCAGCAGCGTAGGGTGGACTGAAGCTTTCTTT	CASSVGWTEAFF
TRBD1	TRBV27	.	TRBJ1-5	TGTGCCAGCAGTTTTGGACAGGGCCAGCCCCAGCATTTT	CASSFGQGQPQHF
.	TRBV27	.	TRBJ1-5	TGTGCCAGCAGTTTTTTACCAGGGATTAATCAGCCCCAGCATTTT	CASSFLPGINQPQHF
.	TRBV11-2	few	TRBJ1-6	TGTGCCAGCAGCTTAGATATCGTTGGGGGGAAGGCCCCTAATTCACCCCTCCACTTT	CASSLDIVGGKAPNSPLHF
TRBD1	TRBV7-9	.	TRBJ1-4	TGTGCCAGCAGCTTCGCTGGGGGGACAGCCAGAACTAATGAAAAACTGTTTTTT	CASSFAGGTARTNEKLFF
.	TRBV6-2/TRBV6-3	.	TRBJ1-2	TGTGCCAGCAGCGACATGGACAATACAAACGGTGGCTACACCTTC	CASSDMDNTNGGYTF
.	TRBV29-1	.	TRBJ1-2	TGCAGCGTTGATGGGCGACTCGACTATGGCTACACCTTC	CSVDGRLDYGYTF
.	TRBV3-1/TRBV3-2	.	TRBJ2-1	TGTGCCAGCAGCCAAGAGGGGTCCTACAATGAGCAGTTCTTC	CASSQEGSYNEQFF